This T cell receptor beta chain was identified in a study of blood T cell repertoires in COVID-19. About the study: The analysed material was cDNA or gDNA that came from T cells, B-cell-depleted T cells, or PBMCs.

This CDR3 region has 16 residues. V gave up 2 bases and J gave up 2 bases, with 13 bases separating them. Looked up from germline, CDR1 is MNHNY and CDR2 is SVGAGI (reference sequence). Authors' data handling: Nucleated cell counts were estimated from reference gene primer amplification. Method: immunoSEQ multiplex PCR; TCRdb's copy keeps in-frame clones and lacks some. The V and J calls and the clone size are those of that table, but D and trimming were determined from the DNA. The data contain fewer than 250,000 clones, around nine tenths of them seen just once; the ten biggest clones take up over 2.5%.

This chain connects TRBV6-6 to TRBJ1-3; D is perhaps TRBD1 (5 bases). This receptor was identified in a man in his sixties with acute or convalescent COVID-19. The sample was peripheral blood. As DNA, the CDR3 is TGTGCCAGCAGTTACCCCCAGGGCACAACTGGAAACACCATATATTTT. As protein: CASSYPQGTTGNTIYF.